This paragraph reports one TCR beta chain. Antigen specificity is unknown. Lacking the conserved final phenylalanine or tryptophan, this CDR3 likely reflects a read error. This specimen belongs to a study of T cell repertoires in cytomegalovirus infection. As for the study in general: A matching HLA type, together with CMV infection, was signaled by public TCR beta signatures. The study, taken as a whole, reports: Cumulative public TCR beta family frequency identified CMV carriers with the relevant HLA. Predominance within the ex vivo response was attributable to HLA-C-restricted CMV-specific TCR beta clonotypes.

A single record per CDR3 protein comes from TCRdb applying MiXCR to the reads. The sample shows 740,000 or so distinct CDR3 sequences, 35% to 45% of them seen only once. The sample taken for sequencing was PBMCs. This TCR was recovered from a human donor in good health (CMV status not recorded). Some clones in this sample may be carry-over from other donors' samples.

CDR3 in amino acids: CASSLYGYEQYL. The CDR3 nucleotides read TGTGCCAGCAGTTTATACGGGTACGAGCAGTACTTA. The V call is TRBV27, the J call TRBJ2-7; D is uncertain. Trimming removed 1 base at V and 4 bases at J, with 5 bases between. Germline-derived CDR1 and CDR2 are MNHEY and SMNVEV (reference sequence). The CDR3 is made up of 12 amino acids.